The 29 T cell receptor beta chains presented below share a single source sample, sequenced in a study of Graves' ophthalmopathy and Graves' hyperthyroidism. Investigators amplified TCR beta CDR3 regions from RNA transcripts. Second-round multiplex PCR came after a first-round RT-PCR that employed HTBI primers. One entry per CDR3 protein results from TCRdb running MiXCR on the multiplex PCR reads. This sample yields 560,000 or so distinct CDR3 sequences, of which roughly 39% are seen a single time; 3.5% to 4.5% belongs to the top ten. The sequencing input was peripheral blood or thyroid tissue (not recorded which). Receptor source: an adult man with Graves' hyperthyroidism.

The CDR3 coding sequence is TGCAGCGTTGAACCGACAGGGGGCGACACTGAAGCTTTCTTT. This sequence encodes CSVEPTGGDTEAFF. The chain is built from TRBV29-1 and TRBJ1-1; 10 positions agree with TRBD1. This CDR3 contains 14 residues. V lost 2 bases and J lost 3; bases outside the gene matches: 3. CDR1 is SQVTM and CDR2 is ANQGSEA in the germline V gene.

The chain is built from TRBV20-1 and TRBJ1-1; tentatively, D is TRBD1 (5 bases). V was trimmed by 6 bases and J by 7 bases, leaving 15 bases between them. There are 12 residues in the CDR3. The V gene's germline CDR1 is DFQATT and CDR2 SNEGSKA (reference sequence). The CDR3 DNA follows: TGCAGTGCCACGGACACGCCAGGTGAAGCTTTCTTT. This codes for CSATDTPGEAFF.

The CDR3 reads CSSGLAGYEQYF. The CDR3 region has the DNA TGCAGCTCCGGACTAGCGGGCTACGAGCAGTACTTC. The chain joins TRBV29-1 to TRBJ2-7; 11 bases are shared with TRBD2. V lost 8 bases and J lost 3; bases outside the gene matches: 3. Germline V gene data show CDR1 as SQVTM and CDR2 as ANQGSEA. The CDR3 runs 12 residues.

V is TRBV14 and J is TRBJ1-5; perhaps TRBD1 as D (6 bases). In germline, CDR1 is SGHDN, CDR2 FVKESK. Trimming removed 4 bases from V and 0 bases from J, with 19 bases in between. The CDR3 is 18 residues long. This chain's CDR3 is CASSPPDKTGHSNQPQHF. The CDR3 nucleotides are TGTGCCAGCAGCCCTCCCGATAAGACAGGACATAGCAATCAGCCCCAGCATTTT. Filled out from reference TRBV14 and TRBJ1-5, the complete variable domain reads EAGVTQFPSHSVIEKGQTVTLRCDPISGHDNLYWYRRVMGKEIKFLLHFVKESKQDESGMPNNRFLAERTGGTYSTLKVQPAELEDSGVYFCASSPPDKTGHSNQPQHFGDGTRLSIL.

About this clonotype: No conserved phenylalanine or tryptophan ends this CDR3, so it is likely a read error. The chain has TRBV2 and TRBJ1-1, with 8 bases aligning to TRBD1. CDR3 length: 13 residues. Trimming cost V 5 bases and J 4 bases; bases outside gene matches: 3. Germline V gene data show CDR1 as SNHLY and CDR2 as FYNNEI. CDR3 amino acids: CASSTDRGTEAFL. The CDR3 DNA sequence: TGTGCCAGCAGTACCGACAGGGGCACTGAAGCTTTCTTA.

This clonotype was seen at least ten times. This chain joins TRBV7-2 and TRBJ2-7; D gene uncertain. CDR3 size: 14 residues. Germline values: CDR1 SGHTA, CDR2 FQGNSA. The V end lost 3 bases, the J end lost 0 bases, and 9 bases lay between the germline ends. The CDR3 protein is CASSLSRSSYEQYF. CDR3 nucleotide sequence: TGTGCCAGCAGCTTGAGTAGGAGCTCCTACGAGCAGTACTTC.

The sample holds many counts of this clonotype. The chain has TRBV29-1 and TRBJ1-1; the D is unclear. The CDR3 spans 12 residues. Trimming removed 3 bases at V and 7 bases at J, with 12 bases between. The germline CDR1 and CDR2 sequences are SQVTM and ANQGSEA. DNA of the CDR3: TGCAGCGTTGAGCAGGCCGGCATTGAAGCTTTCTTT. Its protein product is CSVEQAGIEAFF.

In its sample, this clonotype was seen many times. The chain uses TRBV7-9 and TRBJ1-4; the match to TRBD1 covers 11 bases. The CDR3 has 17 residues. Unmatched junction bases numbered 8, after V lost 4 bases and J lost 4 bases. The V gene's germline CDR1 is SEHNR and CDR2 FQNEAQ (reference sequence). The CDR3 sequence: CASSSPRTGGFNEKLFF. DNA of the CDR3: TGTGCCAGCAGCTCTCCGAGGACAGGGGGCTTTAATGAAAAACTGTTTTTT.

This clonotype was seen repeatedly, ten times or more. The chain couples TRBV29-1 to TRBJ1-4; TRBD1 is a possible D gene (6 bases). The V end was cut by 2 bases, the J end by 6 bases, with 10 bases between. Germline values: CDR1 SQVTM, CDR2 ANQGSEA. The CDR3 sequence is 13 residues long. The CDR3 DNA follows: TGCAGCGTTGAAAGGGGGACCGATGAAAAACTGTTTTTT. Translating it yields CSVERGTDEKLFF.

This clonotype appeared many times. This chain links TRBV10-3 with TRBJ1-2; D is undetermined. This CDR3 has 12 amino acids. Germline V CDR1 and CDR2: ENHRY, SYGVKD. Trimming removed 2 bases at V and 5 bases at J, with 6 bases between. CDR3 nucleotide sequence: TGTGCCATCAGTGAGAATGGATATGGCTACACCTTC. Its translation is CAISENGYGYTF.

The V gene is TRBV27, the J gene TRBJ1-4; no clear D gene. Trimming cost V 3 bases and J 7 bases, with 15 bases left between them. Looked up from germline, CDR1 is MNHEY and CDR2 is SMNVEV (reference sequence). There are 15 residues in the CDR3. In nucleotides, the CDR3 is TGTGCCAGCAGTTTTCGTGGATGGTCGGGTGAAAAACTGTTTTTT. Amino acid sequence: CASSFRGWSGEKLFF. The entire variable domain, with the rest obtained from reference TRBV27 and TRBJ1-4, is as follows: EAQVTQNPRYLITVTGKKLTVTCSQNMNHEYMSWYRQDPGLGLRQIYYSMNVEVTDKGDVPEGYKVSRKEKRNFPLILESPSPNQTSLYFCASSFRGWSGEKLFFGSGTQLSVL.

This clonotype showed up many times. The gene calls are TRBV20-1 and TRBJ1-1, with D hard to call. V lost 6 bases and J 1 base, leaving 6 bases between the germline ends. This CDR3 has 11 residues. Germline CDR1 reads DFQATT; CDR2 reads SNEGSKA (reference sequence). The CDR3 DNA sequence: TGCAGTGCAATCAAGAACACTGAAGCTTTCTTT. Translating gives CSAIKNTEAFF.

The chain has TRBV7-9 and TRBJ1-2, with no clear D. CDR1 and CDR2 (germline): SEHNR, FQNEAQ (reference sequence). This CDR3 is built from 15 residues. V gave up 8 bases and J gave up 0 bases, with 16 bases separating them. The CDR3 loop reads CASSLVQQPNYGYTF. DNA for the CDR3: TGTGCCAGCTCGCTAGTACAGCAACCTAACTATGGCTACACCTTC. The full variable domain, completed using reference TRBV7-9 and TRBJ1-2, is DTGVSQNPRHKITKRGQNVTFRCDPISEHNRLYWYRQTLGQGPEFLTYFQNEAQLEKSRLLSDRFSAERPKGSFSTLEIQRTEQGDSAMYLCASSLVQQPNYGYTFGSGTRLTVV.

This clonotype was detected only a few times. This chain uses TRBV20-1 with TRBJ2-5, with D unclear. CDR1 and CDR2 (germline): DFQATT, SNEGSKA (reference sequence). CDR3 length: 13 amino acids. The V end lost 0 bases, the J end lost 6 bases, and 11 bases lay between the germline ends. CDR3 in amino acids: CSARDLGSKTQYF. Here the CDR3 DNA reads TGCAGTGCTAGAGATCTAGGATCGAAGACCCAGTACTTC.

V and J are TRBV29-1 and TRBJ1-1; 8 nucleotides agree with TRBD1. Trimming cost V 1 base and J 1 base; bases outside gene matches: 14. This CDR3 region has 18 residues. Germline CDR1 is SQVTM and CDR2 is ANQGSEA. The CDR3 region is CSVEVARGQGGWNTEAFF. The CDR3 DNA follows: TGCAGCGTTGAAGTTGCCAGGGGGCAGGGTGGCTGGAACACTGAAGCTTTCTTT.

This clonotype has at least ten counts. The chain is built from TRBV6-6 and TRBJ1-2; D remains unclear. CDR3 length equals 15 residues. Germline-derived CDR1 and CDR2 are MNHNY and SVGAGI (reference sequence). V was pared by 2 bases and J by 2 bases, with 12 bases between. The CDR3 sequence is CASSYVTVGNYGYTF. The CDR3 DNA sequence: TGTGCCAGCAGTTACGTTACGGTCGGCAACTATGGCTACACCTTC.

As for this clonotype: The conserved final phenylalanine or tryptophan is absent from the CDR3, which likely points to a read error. The DNA is left out, because the CDR3 cannot be placed on it with certainty; the CDR3 is given as TCRdb lists it. The chain recombines TRBV11-1 with TRBJ2-6; the listed D gene, TRBD2, was not tested against the DNA. Germline lookup yields CDR1 SGHAT and CDR2 FQDESV (reference sequence). The CDR3 is 8 residues long, counting both termini. CDR3 sequence reads: CASSPGTS.

The chain joins TRBV7-9 to TRBJ2-3; no firm D call. The CDR3 contains 13 residues. The ends were cut back, 1 base at V and 2 bases at J, with 4 bases in the middle. Germline CDR1 SEHNR, CDR2 FQNEAQ (reference sequence). This CDR3 reads CASSLETTDTQYF. The CDR3 DNA reads as TGTGCCAGCAGCTTAGAGACCACAGATACGCAGTATTTT.

This clonotype was recorded many times. The V and J genes are TRBV7-8 and TRBJ1-6, with D unresolved. Trimming took off 1 base at V and 9 bases at J, with 13 bases between the two ends. Germline assignment: CDR1 SGHVS and CDR2 FQNEAQ. The CDR3 is 15 amino acids. The DNA for the CDR3 is TGTGCCAGCAGCTTAGAGGGATCGCTTTCTTCACCCCTCCACTTT. Protein sequence: CASSLEGSLSSPLHF.

The V gene is TRBV2, the J gene TRBJ2-7; 10 bases map to TRBD2. CDR1 is SNHLY, CDR2 FYNNEI, per germline. The CDR3 loop spans 16 amino acids. V shed 6 bases, J shed 1 base, and the junction held 9 bases outside the gene matches. The CDR3, as DNA: TGTGCCAGCAGCCGGACTAGCGGATTATCATCCTACGAGCAGTACTTC. Amino acid sequence: CASSRTSGLSSYEQYF.

Concerning this clonotype itself: A read error may produce the germline difference seen at one junction end. The chain couples TRBV7-3 to TRBJ1-2; maybe TRBD1 (5 bases). The CDR3 extends over 16 amino acids. CDR1 SGHTA and CDR2 FQGTGA come from the germline V gene. The CDR3 sequence is CASSLVVGRDGNGHTF. The CDR3 coding sequence is TGTGCCAGCAGCTTAGTCGTCGGCAGGGATGGTAATGGCCACACCTTC. The full variable domain, completed using reference TRBV7-3 and TRBJ1-2, is GAGVSQTPSNKVTEKGKYVELRCDPISGHTALYWYRQSLGQGPEFLIYFQGTGAADDSGLPNDRFFAVRPEGSVSTLKIQRTERGDSAVYLCASSLVVGRDGNGHTFGSGTRLTVV.

Many counts were recorded for this clonotype. The chain uses TRBV19 and TRBJ2-2; no clear D gene. The germline V gene encodes CDR1 LNHDA and CDR2 SQIVND (reference sequence). V was trimmed by 7 bases and J by 3 bases, leaving 9 bases between them. CDR3 length: 13 residues. DNA of the CDR3: TGTGCCAGTACGCGAGACTACACCGGGGAGCTGTTTTTT. Residues: CASTRDYTGELFF.

This chain connects TRBV2 to TRBJ2-5; 8 nucleotides agree with TRBD1. Germline values: CDR1 SNHLY, CDR2 FYNNEI. Trimming cost V 6 bases and J 3 bases; bases outside gene matches: 3. The CDR3 loop spans 13 amino acids. The CDR3 spells CASRLTGEETQYF. Written as DNA, the CDR3 is TGTGCCAGCAGGCTGACAGGGGAAGAGACCCAGTACTTC.

This clonotype was counted at least ten times. J is TRBJ1-6 and V is TRBV12-3 or TRBV12-4, with TRBD1 matching over 9 bases. The CDR3 is made up of 14 amino acids. J gave up 9 bases and V 5 bases, and 5 bases lay outside the gene matches. CDR3 residues: CASSATGGASPLHF. The CDR3, as DNA: TGTGCCAGCAGTGCAACAGGGGGCGCTTCACCCCTCCACTTT.

Concerning this clonotype itself: One end of the junction is discordant with germline, which a read error may explain. V gene TRBV7-3 combines with J gene TRBJ1-2, with no clear D. The CDR3 totals 12 residues. CDR1 SGHTA and CDR2 FQGTGA come from the germline V gene. In nucleotides, the CDR3 is TGCGCCAGCAGCTTATACGGCTCGGGCCACACCTTC. Translating it yields CASSLYGSGHTF.

Here the CDR3 reads CASSEDGTPGNTEAFF. The CDR3, as DNA: TGCGCCAGCAGTGAAGACGGAACCCCGGGGAACACTGAAGCTTTCTTT. The V gene is TRBV10-1, the J gene TRBJ1-1; no reliable D call. Trimming left V 3 bases short and J 1 base short, with 15 bases between. Germline assignment: CDR1 WNHNN and CDR2 SYGVQD (reference sequence). This CDR3 contains 16 residues.

V is TRBV6-6 and J is TRBJ2-5; 11 nucleotides agree with TRBD1. CDR3 size: 17 residues. The J segment lost 5 bases and the V segment lost 2 bases, leaving 10 bases of the junction unmatched. Germline loops: CDR1 MNHNY, CDR2 SVGAGI (reference sequence). The CDR3 spells CASSYPPRTGGRETQYF. The CDR3 nucleotides read TGTGCCAGCAGTTACCCTCCGAGGACAGGGGGCAGGGAGACCCAGTACTTC.

This clonotype was observed a few times. The rearrangement uses TRBV24-1 and TRBJ2-3, with TRBD2 as a possible D gene (6 bases). Trimming took 2 bases from V and 0 from J, leaving 14 bases between them. From germline, CDR1 is KGHDR and CDR2 SFDVKD. CDR3 length: 17 amino acids. CDR3 DNA sequence: TGTGCCACCAGTGATTCTTATGCGGGGACGAGCACAGATACGCAGTATTTT. It codes for CATSDSYAGTSTDTQYF.

This clonotype was seen a few times. The V and J genes are TRBV28 and TRBJ1-6; TRBD1 might be the D (6 bases). Germline V gene lookup returns CDR1 MDHEN and CDR2 SYDVKM. Trimming took 0 bases from V and 7 from J, leaving 16 bases between them. The CDR3 runs to 17 residues. The CDR3 reads CASSLWSRGARNSPLHF. The CDR3 bases are TGTGCCAGCAGTTTATGGAGTAGGGGGGCCCGAAATTCACCCCTCCACTTT.